These T cell receptor beta chains were read from a single sample in a study of blood T cell repertoires in COVID-19. Measured with immunoSEQ multiplex PCR; TCRdb has only the in-frame clones, and not every one. This sample yields some 300,000 clones, of which roughly nine tenths are seen a single time; over 9% belongs to the top ten. The sequenced sample consisted of PBMCs or T cells enriched from blood (not recorded which). The receptors come from a woman aged 30 to 39 who had recovered from COVID-19. The CDR3 runs from the conserved cysteine through the conserved F or W.

TRBJ2-2 | TRBV28 | CASSFPGTSRTGELFF
TRBJ2-2 | TRBV24-1 | CATANRGAPVTGELFF
TRBJ2-1 | TRBV18 | CASSPPTSGSYNEQFF
TRBJ1-6 | TRBV21-1 | CASSKSSSYNSPLHF
TRBJ2-1 | TRBV6-2/TRBV6-3 | CASSYSPTSAWYNEQFF
TRBJ2-1 | TRBV3-1/TRBV3-2 | CASSLRGGPSYNEQFF
TRBJ2-5 | TRBV5-1 | CASSLDSGSEETQYF
TRBJ1-1 | TRBV18 | CASSVNRGEAFF
TRBJ2-5 | TRBV11-3 | CASSLEQGAETQYF
TRBJ1-5 | TRBV7-9 | CASSLAGSGGRNQPQHF
TRBJ2-4 | TRBV5-4 | CASSLRVAAGVNIQYF
TRBJ1-2 | TRBV28 | CASDDRVNRGYTF
TRBJ1-2 | TRBV28 | CASSSAGVYGYTF
TRBJ1-6 | TRBV5-1 | CASSLAPGQGRFSPLHF
TRBJ2-5 | TRBV7-9 | CASSYGQGQETQYF
TRBJ2-3 | TRBV27 | CASSGRGDTQYF
TRBJ1-5 | TRBV25-1 | CASSLGLTKGAGNQPQHF
TRBJ1-1 | TRBV28 | CASTSQGQGAFF
TRBJ1-2 | TRBV6-5 | CASSYRPGSGYTF
TRBJ1-2 | TRBV9 | CASSVHLQVQANYGYTF
TRBJ2-3 | TRBV27 | CASSFRQGGTDTQYF
TRBJ2-1 | TRBV4-3 | CASSPRLHRLAGGVEQFF
TRBJ1-4 | TRBV4-1 | CASSRGFRGVEKLFF
TRBJ2-7 | TRBV15 | CATSRDRGPYEQYF
TRBJ2-3 | TRBV7-3 | CASTPVTNTDTQYF
TRBJ1-6 | TRBV6-5 | CASSYREADSPLHF
TRBJ1-2 | TRBV6-5 | CASSTQLNYGYTF
TRBJ2-3 | TRBV30 | CAWSGNAGSGTQYF
TRBJ1-1 | TRBV18 | CASSPAIQTGPNTEAFF
TRBJ1-5 | TRBV30 | CAWGRAEPQHF
TRBJ1-2 | TRBV6-2/TRBV6-3 | CASSYDSNYGYTF
TRBJ2-7 | TRBV28 | CATLAGHYEQYF
TRBJ1-4 | TRBV5-4 | CASSLTGNGEKLFF
TRBJ1-6 | TRBV28 | CASSPPDRGYSPLHF
TRBJ1-2 | TRBV13 | CASSLRTALYGYTF
TRBJ1-6 | TRBV7-3 | CASSLNSYNSPLHF
TRBJ2-2 | TRBV19 | CASSWIRAGGPPWELFF
TRBJ2-7 | TRBV14 | CASSQDLPGGYEQYF
TRBJ2-5 | TRBV5-1 | CASSLVARLGETQYF
TRBJ2-7 | TRBV20-1 | CSASVEGEQYF
TRBJ2-7 | TRBV10-3 | CAISETRVDEQYF
TRBJ2-1 | TRBV19 | CASSTPWAMSSYNEQFF
TRBJ2-7 | TRBV20-1 | CSASAFREAYEQYF
TRBJ2-7 | TRBV12-3/TRBV12-4 | CASTGGDSYEQYF
TRBJ2-5 | TRBV5-6 | CASSLKGGKETQYF
TRBJ2-4 | TRBV30 | CAWSVGTAENIQYF
TRBJ1-2 | TRBV19 | CASSIDRGDYGYTF
TRBJ1-3 | TRBV14 | CASSQGTVNTIYF
TRBJ1-6 | TRBV7-9 | CASSLGGGVLALHF
TRBJ1-5 | TRBV27 | CASSTTGFGYQPQHF
TRBJ1-6 | TRBV27 | CASSRSLDREYNSPLHF
TRBJ2-7 | TRBV6-5 | CASTHAKEQVNEQYF
TRBJ2-7 | TRBV6-5 | CASSSSGSYEQYF
TRBJ2-3 | TRBV28 | CASSPDRFADTQYF
TRBJ2-7 | TRBV7-6 | CASSPLAGAPYEQYF
TRBJ1-1 | TRBV29-1 | CSASRYDTEAFF